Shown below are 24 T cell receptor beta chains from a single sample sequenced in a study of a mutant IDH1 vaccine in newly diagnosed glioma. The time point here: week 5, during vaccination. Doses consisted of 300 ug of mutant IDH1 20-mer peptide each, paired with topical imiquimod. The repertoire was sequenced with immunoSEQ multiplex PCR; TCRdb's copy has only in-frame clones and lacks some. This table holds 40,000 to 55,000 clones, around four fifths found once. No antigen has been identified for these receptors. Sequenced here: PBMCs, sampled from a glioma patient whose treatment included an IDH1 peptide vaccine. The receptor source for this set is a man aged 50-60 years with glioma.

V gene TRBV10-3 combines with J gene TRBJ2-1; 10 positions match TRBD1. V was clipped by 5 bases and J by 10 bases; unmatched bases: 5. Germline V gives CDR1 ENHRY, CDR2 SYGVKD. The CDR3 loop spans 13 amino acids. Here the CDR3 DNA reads TGTGCCATCAGTACCGGGACAGGGGCAGAGCAGTTCTTC. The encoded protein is CAISTGTGAEQFF.

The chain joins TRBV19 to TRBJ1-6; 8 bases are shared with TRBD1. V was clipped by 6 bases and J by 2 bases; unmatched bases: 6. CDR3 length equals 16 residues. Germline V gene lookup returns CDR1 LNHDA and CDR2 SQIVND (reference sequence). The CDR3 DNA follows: TGTGCCAGTAGCTCGGACAGGGACACCTATAATTCACCCCTCCACTTT. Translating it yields CASSSDRDTYNSPLHF.

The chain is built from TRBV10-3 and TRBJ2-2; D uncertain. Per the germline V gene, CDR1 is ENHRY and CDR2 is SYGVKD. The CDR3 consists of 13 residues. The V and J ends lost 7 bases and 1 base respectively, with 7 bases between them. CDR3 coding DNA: TGTGCCATCAAATACGGGAACACCGGGGAGCTGTTTTTT. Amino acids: CAIKYGNTGELFF.

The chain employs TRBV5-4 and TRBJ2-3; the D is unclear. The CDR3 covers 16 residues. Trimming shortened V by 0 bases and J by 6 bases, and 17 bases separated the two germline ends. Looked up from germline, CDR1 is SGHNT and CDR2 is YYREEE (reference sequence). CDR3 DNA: TGTGCCAGCAGCTTGGTAGGCGCGTTCTCACGGGATACGCAGTATTTT. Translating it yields CASSLVGAFSRDTQYF.

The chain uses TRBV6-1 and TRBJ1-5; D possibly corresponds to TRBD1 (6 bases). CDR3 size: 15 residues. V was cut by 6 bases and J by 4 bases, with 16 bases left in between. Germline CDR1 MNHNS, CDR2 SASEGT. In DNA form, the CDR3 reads TGTGCCAGCAGCGAAACAGGGTGGGGAAATCAGCCCCAGCATTTT. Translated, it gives CASSETGWGNQPQHF.

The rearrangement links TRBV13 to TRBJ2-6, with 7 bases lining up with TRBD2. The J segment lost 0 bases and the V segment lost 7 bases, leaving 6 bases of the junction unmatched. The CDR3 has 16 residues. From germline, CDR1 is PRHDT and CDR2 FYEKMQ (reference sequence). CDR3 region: CASTWGGSSGANVLTF. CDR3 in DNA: TGTGCCAGCACCTGGGGGGGATCCTCTGGGGCCAACGTCCTGACTTTC.

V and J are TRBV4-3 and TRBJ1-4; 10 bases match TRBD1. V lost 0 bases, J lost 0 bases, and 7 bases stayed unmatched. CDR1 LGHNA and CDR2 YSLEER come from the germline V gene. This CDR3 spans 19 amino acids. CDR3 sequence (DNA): TGCGCCAGCAGCCAAGACCCGGGACAGGGGCTCTCAACTAATGAAAAACTGTTTTTT. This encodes CASSQDPGQGLSTNEKLFF.

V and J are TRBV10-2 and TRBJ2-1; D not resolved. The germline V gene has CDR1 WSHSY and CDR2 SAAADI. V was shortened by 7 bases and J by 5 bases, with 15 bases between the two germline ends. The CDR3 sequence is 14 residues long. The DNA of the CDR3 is TGCGCCAGCACTGTATCTAACGGCCACAATGAGCAGTTCTTC. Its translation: CASTVSNGHNEQFF.

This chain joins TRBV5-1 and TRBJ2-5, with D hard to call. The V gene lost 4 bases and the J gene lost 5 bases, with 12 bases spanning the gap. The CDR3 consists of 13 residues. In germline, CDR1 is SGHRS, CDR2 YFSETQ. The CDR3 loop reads CASSDPSLETQYF. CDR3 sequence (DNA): TGCGCCAGCAGCGACCCCTCTCTGGAGACCCAGTACTTC.

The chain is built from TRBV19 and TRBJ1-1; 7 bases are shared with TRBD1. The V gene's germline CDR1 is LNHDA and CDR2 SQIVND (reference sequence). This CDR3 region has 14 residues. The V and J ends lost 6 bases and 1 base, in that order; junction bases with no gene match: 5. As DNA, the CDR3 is TGTGCCAGTAGAACCGGGACAGCGAACACTGAAGCTTTCTTT. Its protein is CASRTGTANTEAFF.

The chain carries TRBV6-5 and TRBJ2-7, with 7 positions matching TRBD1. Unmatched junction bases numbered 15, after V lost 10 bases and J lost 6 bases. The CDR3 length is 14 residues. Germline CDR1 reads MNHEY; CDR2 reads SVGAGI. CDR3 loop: CATEGGQTPGEQYF. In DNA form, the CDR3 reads TGTGCCACCGAAGGGGGACAGACCCCTGGCGAGCAGTACTTC.

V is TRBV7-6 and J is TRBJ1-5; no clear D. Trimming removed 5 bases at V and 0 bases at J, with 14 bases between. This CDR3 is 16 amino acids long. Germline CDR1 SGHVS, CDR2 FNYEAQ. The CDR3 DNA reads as TGTGCCAGCAGCCCCGAGCGGGTCTTTAGCAATCAGCCCCAGCATTTT. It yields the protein CASSPERVFSNQPQHF.

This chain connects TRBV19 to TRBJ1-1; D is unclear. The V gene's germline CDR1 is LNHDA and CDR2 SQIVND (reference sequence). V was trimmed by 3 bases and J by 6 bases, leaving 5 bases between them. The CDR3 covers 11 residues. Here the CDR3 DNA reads TGTGCCAGTAGTATGGGGTCTGAAGCTTTCTTT. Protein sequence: CASSMGSEAFF.

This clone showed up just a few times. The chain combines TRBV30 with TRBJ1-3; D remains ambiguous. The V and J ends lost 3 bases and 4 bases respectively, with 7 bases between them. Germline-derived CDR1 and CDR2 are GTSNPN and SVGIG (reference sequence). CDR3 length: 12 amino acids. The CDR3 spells CAWRRPGNTIYF. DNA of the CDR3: TGTGCCTGGAGGCGACCGGGAAACACCATATATTTT.

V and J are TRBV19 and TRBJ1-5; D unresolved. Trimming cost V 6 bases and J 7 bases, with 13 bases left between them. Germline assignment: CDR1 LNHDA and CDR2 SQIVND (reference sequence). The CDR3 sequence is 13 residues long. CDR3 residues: CASSDSGRQPQHF. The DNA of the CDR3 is TGTGCCAGTAGCGATTCGGGCCGACAGCCCCAGCATTTT.

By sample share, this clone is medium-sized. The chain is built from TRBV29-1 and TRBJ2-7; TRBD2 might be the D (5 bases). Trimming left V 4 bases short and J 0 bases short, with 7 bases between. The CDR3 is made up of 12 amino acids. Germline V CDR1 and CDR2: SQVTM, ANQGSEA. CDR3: CSVGEGSYEQYF. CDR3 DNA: TGCAGCGTTGGAGAGGGCTCCTACGAGCAGTACTTC.

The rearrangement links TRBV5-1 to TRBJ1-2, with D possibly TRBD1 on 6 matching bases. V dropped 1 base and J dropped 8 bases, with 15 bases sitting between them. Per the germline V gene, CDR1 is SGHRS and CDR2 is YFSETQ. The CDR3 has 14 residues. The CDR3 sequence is CASSLSRGSPGYTF. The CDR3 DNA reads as TGCGCCAGCAGCTTGTCCAGGGGCTCCCCAGGCTACACCTTC. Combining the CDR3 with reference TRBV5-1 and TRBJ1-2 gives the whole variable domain KAGVTQTPRYLIKTRGQQVTLSCSPISGHRSVSWYQQTPGQGLQFLFEYFSETQRNKGNFPGRFSGRQFSNSRSEMNVSTLELGDSALYLCASSLSRGSPGYTFGSGTRLTVV.

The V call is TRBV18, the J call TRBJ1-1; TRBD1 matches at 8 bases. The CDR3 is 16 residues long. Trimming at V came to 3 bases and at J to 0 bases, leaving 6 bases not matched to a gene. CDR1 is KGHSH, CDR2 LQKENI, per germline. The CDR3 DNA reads TGTGCCAGCTCACCCCCCTGGGACAGGATGAACACTGAAGCTTTCTTT. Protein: CASSPPWDRMNTEAFF.

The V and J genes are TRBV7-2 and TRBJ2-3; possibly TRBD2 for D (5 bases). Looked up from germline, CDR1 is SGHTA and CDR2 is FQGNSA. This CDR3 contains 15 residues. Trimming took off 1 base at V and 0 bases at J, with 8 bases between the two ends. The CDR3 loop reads CASSLGLASTDTQYF. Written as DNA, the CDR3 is TGTGCCAGCAGCTTAGGGCTAGCTAGCACAGATACGCAGTATTTT. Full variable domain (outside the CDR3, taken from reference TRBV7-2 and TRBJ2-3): GAGVSQSPSNKVTEKGKDVELRCDPISGHTALYWYRQSLGQGLEFLIYFQGNSAPDKSGLPSDRFSAERTGGSVSTLTIQRTQQEDSAVYLCASSLGLASTDTQYFGPGTRLTVL.

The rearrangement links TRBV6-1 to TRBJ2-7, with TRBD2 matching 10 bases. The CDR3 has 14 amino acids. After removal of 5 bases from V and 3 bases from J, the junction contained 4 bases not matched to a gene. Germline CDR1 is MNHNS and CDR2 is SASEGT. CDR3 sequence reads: CASSTGTSDYEQYF. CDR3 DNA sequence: TGTGCCAGCAGTACCGGGACTAGCGACTACGAGCAGTACTTC.

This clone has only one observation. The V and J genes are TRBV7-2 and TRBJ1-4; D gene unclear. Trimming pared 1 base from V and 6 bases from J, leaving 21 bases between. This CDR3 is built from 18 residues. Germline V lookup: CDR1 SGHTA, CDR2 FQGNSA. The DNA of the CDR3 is TGTGCCAGCAGCTTAGTACTCTTTAGAGGGCGGGTGGATGAAAAACTGTTTTTT. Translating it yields CASSLVLFRGRVDEKLFF.

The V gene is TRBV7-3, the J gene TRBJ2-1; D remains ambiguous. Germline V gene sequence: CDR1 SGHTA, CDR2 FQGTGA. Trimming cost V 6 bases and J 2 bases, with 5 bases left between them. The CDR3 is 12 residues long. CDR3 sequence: CASSGAYNEQFF. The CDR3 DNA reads TGTGCCAGCAGTGGGGCCTACAATGAGCAGTTCTTC. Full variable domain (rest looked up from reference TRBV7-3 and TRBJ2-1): GAGVSQTPSNKVTEKGKYVELRCDPISGHTALYWYRQSLGQGPEFLIYFQGTGAADDSGLPNDRFFAVRPEGSVSTLKIQRTERGDSAVYLCASSGAYNEQFFGPGTRLTVL.

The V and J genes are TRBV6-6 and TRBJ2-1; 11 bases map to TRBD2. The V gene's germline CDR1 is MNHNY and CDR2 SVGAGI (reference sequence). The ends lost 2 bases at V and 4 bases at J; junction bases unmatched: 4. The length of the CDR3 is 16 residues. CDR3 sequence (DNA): TGTGCCAGCAGTTACGGGATAGCGGGGGGGTACAATGAGCAGTTCTTC. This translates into CASSYGIAGGYNEQFF.

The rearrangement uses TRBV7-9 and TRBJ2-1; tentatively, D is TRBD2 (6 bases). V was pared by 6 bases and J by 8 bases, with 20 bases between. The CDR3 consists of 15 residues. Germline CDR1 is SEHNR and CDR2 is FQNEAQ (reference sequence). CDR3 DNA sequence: TGTGCCAGCAGTTCCCCGGGACTGCTTATCTATGAGCAGTTCTTC. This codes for CASSSPGLLIYEQFF.